These T cell receptor beta chains were read from a single sample in a study of T cell responses to AZD1222 COVID-19 vaccine. TCRdb's table, derived via immunoSEQ multiplex PCR, lists solely in-frame clones and lacks some. The sample includes 150,000 to 200,000 clones, about nine tenths of them seen just once. The specimen comprised peripheral blood, sampled on day 0 of AZD1222 vaccination. These TCRs come from an adult in good health. The CDR3 runs from the conserved cysteine through the conserved F or W. Each record gives: clone size, J gene, D gene, V gene, CDR3 protein, CDR3 DNA. A D gene is named only where the DNA matches it firmly. Not every row has a clone size; where given, it reads once, few, many or a size class.

- | TRBJ2-7 | TRBD2 | TRBV30 | CAWSVKPGLPYEQYF | TGTGCCTGGAGTGTAAAACCGGGACTACCCTACGAGCAGTACTTC
- | TRBJ1-2 | - | TRBV27 | CASRTGTYGYTF | TGTGCCAGCAGGACAGGAACCTATGGCTACACCTTC
- | TRBJ2-1 | TRBD2 | TRBV5-4 | CASSYGGGARDEQFF | TGTGCCAGCAGCTATGGCGGGGGGGCCAGAGATGAGCAGTTCTTC
once | TRBJ1-1 | - | TRBV11-2 | CASSFQVGLQRAEAFF | TGTGCCAGCAGCTTCCAGGTGGGACTCCAGAGGGCTGAAGCTTTCTTT
- | TRBJ2-7 | - | TRBV30 | CAWSKAYEQYF | TGTGCCTGGAGTAAAGCCTACGAGCAGTACTTC
- | TRBJ2-7 | - | TRBV5-8 | CASSLAQAGGEQYF | TGTGCCAGCAGCTTGGCACAGGCCGGGGGCGAGCAGTACTTC
- | TRBJ2-2 | - | TRBV2 | CASREDGSNTGELFF | TGTGCCAGCAGAGAGGACGGGTCTAACACCGGGGAGCTGTTTTTT
- | TRBJ2-7 | TRBD1 | TRBV2 | CASSAPGGGEQYF | TGTGCCAGCAGTGCCCCAGGGGGCGGGGAGCAGTACTTC
- | TRBJ1-4 | - | TRBV19 | CASSVRREGNEKLFF | TGTGCCAGTAGTGTTAGACGGGAGGGGAATGAAAAACTGTTTTTT
- | TRBJ2-5 | - | TRBV5-1 | CASSLGASKETQYF | TGCGCCAGCAGCTTGGGGGCCTCAAAAGAGACCCAGTACTTC
- | TRBJ1-2 | TRBD1 | TRBV30 | CAWSVRQGADGYTF | TGTGCCTGGAGTGTACGGCAGGGGGCTGACGGCTACACCTTC
- | TRBJ1-4 | TRBD1 | TRBV30 | CAWSGQGASTNEKLFF | TGTGCCTGGAGTGGGCAGGGGGCATCAACTAATGAAAAACTGTTTTTT
once | TRBJ2-1 | TRBD2 | TRBV4-2 | CASRETSGGYNEQFF | TGTGCCAGCAGAGAAACTAGCGGGGGCTACAATGAGCAGTTCTTC
- | TRBJ2-1 | TRBD1 | TRBV28 | CASSRDSSSYNEQFF | TGTGCCAGCAGCCGGGACAGTAGCTCCTACAATGAGCAGTTCTTC
- | TRBJ1-1 | - | TRBV6-5 | CASSYRGTITNEAFF | TGTGCCAGCAGTTATCGGGGTACAATAACCAACGAAGCTTTCTTT
- | TRBJ2-3 | - | TRBV5-4 | CASSFTDTQYF | TGTGCCAGCAGCTTTACAGATACGCAGTATTTT
- | TRBJ2-7 | - | TRBV6-5 | CASSYDTYEQYF | TGTGCCAGCAGTTATGACACCTACGAGCAGTACTTC
- | TRBJ1-2 | - | TRBV24-1 | CATSDSLGDGYTF | TGTGCCACCAGTGATTCGCTGGGGGATGGCTACACCTTC
- | TRBJ1-2 | - | TRBV6-1 | CASSEEGRAFYGYTF | TGTGCCAGCAGTGAAGAGGGCCGAGCATTCTATGGCTACACCTTC
- | TRBJ2-7 | - | TRBV5-1 | CASSLASVYEQYF | TGCGCCAGCAGCTTGGCCTCGGTCTACGAGCAGTACTTC
- | TRBJ1-3 | - | TRBV28 | CAIPGAGNTIYF | TGTGCCATCCCGGGGGCTGGAAACACCATATATTTT
- | TRBJ2-1 | TRBD2 | TRBV5-1 | CASSLATSGSSYNEQFF | TGCGCCAGCAGCTTGGCAACTAGCGGGAGCTCCTACAATGAGCAGTTCTTC
few | TRBJ1-1 | - | TRBV6-2/TRBV6-3 | CASSPSRRFTSNTEAFF | TGTGCCAGCAGCCCTTCAAGGCGGTTCACCTCGAACACTGAAGCTTTCTTT
- | TRBJ2-7 | - | TRBV28 | CASSFGLREQYF | TGTGCCAGCAGTTTTGGGCTCCGCGAGCAGTACTTC
- | TRBJ1-2 | - | TRBV5-8 | CASSLTSVTLFYGYTF | TGTGCCAGCAGCTTGACCAGTGTCACTCTATTCTATGGCTACACCTTC
few | TRBJ2-7 | - | TRBV27 | CASKPRGGDEQYF | TGTGCCAGTAAACCGAGGGGAGGCGACGAGCAGTACTTC
- | TRBJ1-6 | - | TRBV11-1 | CASSLAPESSVHNSPLHF | TGTGCCAGCAGCTTAGCCCCGGAGTCGAGTGTACATAATTCACCCCTCCACTTT
- | TRBJ1-1 | TRBD1 | TRBV11-2 | CASSLLGDRGTEAFF | TGTGCCAGCAGCTTATTGGGGGACAGGGGCACTGAAGCTTTCTTT
- | TRBJ2-1 | TRBD2 | TRBV28 | CASSGTSGSRQFF | TGTGCCAGCAGTGGGACTAGCGGGAGCCGGCAGTTCTTC
- | TRBJ1-4 | - | TRBV3-1/TRBV3-2 | CASSPMSGGANEKLFF | TGTGCCAGCAGCCCGATGAGTGGGGGGGCTAATGAAAAACTGTTTTTT
- | TRBJ2-1 | - | TRBV4-3 | CASSQRALSSYNEQFF | TGCGCCAGCAGCCAAAGGGCCCTAAGCTCCTACAATGAGCAGTTCTTC
- | TRBJ2-7 | - | TRBV4-1 | CASSQDPSVQGQSSYEQYF | TGCGCCAGCAGCCAAGATCCCAGTGTTCAGGGCCAGTCCTCCTACGAGCAGTACTTC
- | TRBJ2-2 | - | TRBV5-5 | CASSAPGTVNTGELFF | TGTGCCAGCAGCGCACCCGGGACGGTGAACACCGGGGAGCTGTTTTTT
- | TRBJ1-1 | - | TRBV7-2 | CASSLGRSNTEAFF | TGTGCCAGCAGCTTAGGGCGGTCGAACACTGAAGCTTTCTTT
- | TRBJ1-6 | - | TRBV9 | CASSVGQNSPLHF | TGTGCCAGCAGCGTAGGCCAGAATTCACCCCTCCACTTT
- | TRBJ2-2 | - | TRBV11-2 | CASSLVRVYTGELFF | TGTGCCAGCAGCTTAGTTAGGGTATACACCGGGGAGCTGTTTTTT
- | TRBJ2-2 | TRBD2 | TRBV9 | CASRQRELTGELFF | TGTGCCAGCAGACAGCGGGAGCTAACCGGGGAGCTGTTTTTT
- | TRBJ1-1 | - | TRBV5-1 | CASSLRPAQGTEAFF | TGCGCCAGCAGCTTGAGGCCAGCCCAGGGCACTGAAGCTTTCTTT
- | TRBJ1-6 | - | TRBV9 | CASSVATPGPLHF | TGTGCCAGCAGCGTAGCTACGCCAGGACCCCTCCACTTT
- | TRBJ1-4 | - | TRBV5-8 | CASSLRDGNEKLFF | TGTGCCAGCAGCCTCCGGGACGGGAATGAAAAACTGTTTTTT
- | TRBJ2-7 | - | TRBV24-1 | CATSARGDISYEQYF | TGTGCCACCAGTGCCCGAGGGGACATCTCCTACGAGCAGTACTTC
- | TRBJ1-4 | TRBD1 | TRBV7-2 | CASSRGQGAEKLFF | TGTGCCAGCAGCCGGGGACAGGGGGCTGAAAAACTGTTTTTT
few | TRBJ1-2 | - | TRBV7-2 | CASSSRTVNGYTF | TGTGCCAGCAGCTCTCGGACAGTGAATGGCTACACCTTC
- | TRBJ2-7 | TRBD1 | TRBV29-1 | CSARTGWAEQYF | TGCAGCGCCCGGACAGGCTGGGCCGAGCAGTACTTC
- | TRBJ1-1 | TRBD1 | TRBV28 | CASSPADRGLSEAFF | TGTGCCAGCAGCCCTGCTGACAGGGGTCTGTCTGAAGCTTTCTTT
- | TRBJ1-3 | TRBD1 | TRBV9 | CASSVGDRGPGNTIYF | TGTGCCAGCAGCGTAGGAGACAGGGGGCCTGGAAACACCATATATTTT
- | TRBJ2-5 | TRBD2 | TRBV29-1 | CSVGLAGGQETQYF | TGCAGCGTGGGTTTAGCGGGGGGGCAAGAGACCCAGTACTTC
- | TRBJ1-2 | TRBD1 | TRBV19 | CASSIKQGAGYGYTF | TGTGCCAGTAGTATTAAGCAGGGGGCCGGTTATGGCTACACCTTC
- | TRBJ1-4 | TRBD1 | TRBV2 | CASSRDREEKLFF | TGTGCCAGCAGTAGGGACAGGGAGGAAAAACTGTTTTTT
- | TRBJ1-6 | TRBD1 | TRBV28 | CASSTFDWTGSSYNSPLHF | TGTGCCAGCAGCACCTTCGACTGGACAGGGAGCTCCTATAATTCACCCCTCCACTTT
- | TRBJ1-1 | - | TRBV6-2/TRBV6-3 | CASSYLRENTEAFF | TGTGCCAGCAGTTACCTTAGGGAAAACACTGAAGCTTTCTTT
medium-sized | TRBJ2-1 | TRBD1 | TRBV5-1 | CASSLATGGAINEQFF | TGCGCCAGCAGCTTGGCCACAGGGGGCGCAATAAATGAGCAGTTCTTC
- | TRBJ2-3 | - | TRBV18 | CASSPEGGDTQYF | TGTGCCAGCTCACCCGAGGGGGGAGATACGCAGTATTTT
- | TRBJ1-1 | - | TRBV4-3 | CASSQGATGPSALNTEAFF | TGCGCCAGCAGCCAGGGTGCAACAGGGCCTTCCGCGTTGAACACTGAAGCTTTCTTT
- | TRBJ1-2 | - | TRBV19 | CASSIVGGPNYGYTF | TGTGCCAGTAGTATAGTCGGGGGACCTAACTATGGCTACACCTTC
once | TRBJ2-5 | - | TRBV7-6 | CASSPQPEGETQYF | TGTGCCAGCAGCCCGCAGCCGGAGGGGGAGACCCAGTACTTC